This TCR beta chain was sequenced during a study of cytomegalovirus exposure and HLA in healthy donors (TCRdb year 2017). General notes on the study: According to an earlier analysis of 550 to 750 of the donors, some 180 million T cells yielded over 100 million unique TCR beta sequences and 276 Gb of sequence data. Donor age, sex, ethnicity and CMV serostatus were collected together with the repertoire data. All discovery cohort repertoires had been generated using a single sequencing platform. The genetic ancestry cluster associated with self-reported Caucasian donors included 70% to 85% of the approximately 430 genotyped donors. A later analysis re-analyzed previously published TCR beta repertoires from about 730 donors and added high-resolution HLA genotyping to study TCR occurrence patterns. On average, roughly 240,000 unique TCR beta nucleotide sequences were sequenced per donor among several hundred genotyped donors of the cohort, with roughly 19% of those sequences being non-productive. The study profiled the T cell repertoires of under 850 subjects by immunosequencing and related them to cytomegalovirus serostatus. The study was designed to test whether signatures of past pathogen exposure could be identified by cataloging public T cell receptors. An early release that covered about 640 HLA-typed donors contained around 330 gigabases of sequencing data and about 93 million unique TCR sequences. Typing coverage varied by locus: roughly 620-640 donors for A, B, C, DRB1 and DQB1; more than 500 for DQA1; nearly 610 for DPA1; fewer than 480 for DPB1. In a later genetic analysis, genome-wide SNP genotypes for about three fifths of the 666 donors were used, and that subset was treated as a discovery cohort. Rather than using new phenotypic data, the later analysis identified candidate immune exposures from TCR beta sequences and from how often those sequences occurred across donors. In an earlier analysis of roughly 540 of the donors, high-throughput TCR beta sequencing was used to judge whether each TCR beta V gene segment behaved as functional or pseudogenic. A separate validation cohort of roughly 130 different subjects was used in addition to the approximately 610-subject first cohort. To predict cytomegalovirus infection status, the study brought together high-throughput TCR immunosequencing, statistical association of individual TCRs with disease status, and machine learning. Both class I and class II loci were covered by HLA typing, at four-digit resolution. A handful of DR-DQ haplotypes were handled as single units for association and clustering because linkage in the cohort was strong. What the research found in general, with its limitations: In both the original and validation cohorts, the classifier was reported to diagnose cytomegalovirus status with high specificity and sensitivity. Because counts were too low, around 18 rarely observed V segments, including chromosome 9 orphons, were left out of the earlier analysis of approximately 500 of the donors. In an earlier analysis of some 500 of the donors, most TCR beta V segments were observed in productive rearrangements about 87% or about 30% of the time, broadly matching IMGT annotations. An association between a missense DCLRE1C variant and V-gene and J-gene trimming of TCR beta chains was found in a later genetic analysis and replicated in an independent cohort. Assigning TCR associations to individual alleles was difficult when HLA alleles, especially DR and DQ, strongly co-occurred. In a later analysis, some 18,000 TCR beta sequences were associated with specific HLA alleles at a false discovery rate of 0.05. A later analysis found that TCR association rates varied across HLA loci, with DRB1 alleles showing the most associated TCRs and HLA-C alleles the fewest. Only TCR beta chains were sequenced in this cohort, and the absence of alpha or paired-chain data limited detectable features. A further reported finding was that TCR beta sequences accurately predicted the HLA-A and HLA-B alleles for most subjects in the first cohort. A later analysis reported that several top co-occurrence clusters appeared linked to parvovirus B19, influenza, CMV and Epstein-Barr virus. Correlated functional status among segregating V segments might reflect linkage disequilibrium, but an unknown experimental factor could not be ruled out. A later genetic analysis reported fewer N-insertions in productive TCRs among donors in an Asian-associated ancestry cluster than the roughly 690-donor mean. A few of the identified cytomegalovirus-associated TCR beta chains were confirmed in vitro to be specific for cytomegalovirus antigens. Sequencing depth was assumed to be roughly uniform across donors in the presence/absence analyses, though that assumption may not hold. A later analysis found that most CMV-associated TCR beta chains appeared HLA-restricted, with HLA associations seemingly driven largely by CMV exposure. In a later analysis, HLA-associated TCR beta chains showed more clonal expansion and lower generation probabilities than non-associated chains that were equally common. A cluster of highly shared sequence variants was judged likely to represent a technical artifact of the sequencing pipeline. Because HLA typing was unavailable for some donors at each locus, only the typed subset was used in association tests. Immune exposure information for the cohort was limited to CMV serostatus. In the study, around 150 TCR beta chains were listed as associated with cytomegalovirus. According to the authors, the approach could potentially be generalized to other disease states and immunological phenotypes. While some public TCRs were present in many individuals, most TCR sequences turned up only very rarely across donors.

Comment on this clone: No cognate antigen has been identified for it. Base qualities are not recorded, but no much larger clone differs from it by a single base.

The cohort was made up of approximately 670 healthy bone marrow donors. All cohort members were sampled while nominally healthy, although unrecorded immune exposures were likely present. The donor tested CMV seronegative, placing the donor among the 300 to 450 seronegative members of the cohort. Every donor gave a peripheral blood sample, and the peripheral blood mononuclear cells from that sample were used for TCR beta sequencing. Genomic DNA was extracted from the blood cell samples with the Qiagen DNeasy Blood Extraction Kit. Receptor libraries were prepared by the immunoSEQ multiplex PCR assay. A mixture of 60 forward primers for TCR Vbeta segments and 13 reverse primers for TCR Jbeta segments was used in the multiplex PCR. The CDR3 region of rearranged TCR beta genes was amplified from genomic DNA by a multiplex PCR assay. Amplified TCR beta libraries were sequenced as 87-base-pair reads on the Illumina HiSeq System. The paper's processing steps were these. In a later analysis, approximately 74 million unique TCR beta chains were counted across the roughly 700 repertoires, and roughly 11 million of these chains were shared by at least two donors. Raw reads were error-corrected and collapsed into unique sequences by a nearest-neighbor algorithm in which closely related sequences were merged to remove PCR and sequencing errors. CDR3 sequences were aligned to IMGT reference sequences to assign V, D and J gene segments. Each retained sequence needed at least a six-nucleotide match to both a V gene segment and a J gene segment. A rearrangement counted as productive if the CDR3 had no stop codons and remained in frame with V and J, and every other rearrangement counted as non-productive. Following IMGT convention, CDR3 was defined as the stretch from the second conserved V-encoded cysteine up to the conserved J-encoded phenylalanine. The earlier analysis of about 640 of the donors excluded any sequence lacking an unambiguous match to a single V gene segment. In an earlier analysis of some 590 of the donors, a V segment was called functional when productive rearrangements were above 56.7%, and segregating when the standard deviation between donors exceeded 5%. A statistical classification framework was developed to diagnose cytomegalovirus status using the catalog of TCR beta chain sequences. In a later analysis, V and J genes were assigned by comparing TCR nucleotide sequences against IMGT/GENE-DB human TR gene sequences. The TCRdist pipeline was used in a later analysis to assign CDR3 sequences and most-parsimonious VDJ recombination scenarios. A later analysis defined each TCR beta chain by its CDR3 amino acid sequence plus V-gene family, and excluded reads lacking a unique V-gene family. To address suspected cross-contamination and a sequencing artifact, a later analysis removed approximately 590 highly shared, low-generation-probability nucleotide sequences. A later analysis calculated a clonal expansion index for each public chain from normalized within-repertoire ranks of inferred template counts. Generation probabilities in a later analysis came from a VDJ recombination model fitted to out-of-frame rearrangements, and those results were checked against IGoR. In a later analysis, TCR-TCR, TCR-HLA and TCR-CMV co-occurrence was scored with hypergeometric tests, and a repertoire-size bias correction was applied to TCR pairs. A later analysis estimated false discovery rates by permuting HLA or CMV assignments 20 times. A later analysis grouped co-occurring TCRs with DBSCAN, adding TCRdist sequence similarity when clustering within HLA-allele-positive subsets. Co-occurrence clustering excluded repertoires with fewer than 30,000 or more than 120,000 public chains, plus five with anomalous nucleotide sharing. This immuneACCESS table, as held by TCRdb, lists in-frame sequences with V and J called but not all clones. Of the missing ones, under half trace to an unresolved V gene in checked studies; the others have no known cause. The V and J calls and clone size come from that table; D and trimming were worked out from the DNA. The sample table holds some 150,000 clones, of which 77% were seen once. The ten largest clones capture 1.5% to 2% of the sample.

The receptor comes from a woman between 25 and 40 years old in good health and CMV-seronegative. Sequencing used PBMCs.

The nucleotide sequence is given as TGTGCCAGTAGTATTGGAGAGGGAGAACTGTTTTTT. Protein translation: CASSIGEGELFF. The chain is assembled from TRBV19 and TRBJ1-4, with the D gene not confidently named. Trimming removed 3 bases from V and 12 bases from J, leaving 11 bases between the germline ends. The CDR3 runs 12 residues from the cysteine to the phenylalanine. The read is trimmed to its CDR3 DNA, 36 bases read in frame from base 1. CDR1 and CDR2, per the germline V gene (reference sequence), are LNHDA and SQIVND. With the rest looked up from the reference TRBV19 and TRBJ1-4 genes rather than sequenced, the full variable domain is DGGITQSPKYLFRKEGQNVTLSCEQNLNHDAMYWYRQDPGQGLRLIYYSQIVNDFQKGDIAEGYSVSREKKESFPLTVTSAQKNPTAFYLCASSIGEGELFFGSGTQLSVL.